The TCR beta chain described here comes from a study of shared clonotypes between healthy human individuals. Notes on the study in general: Among several donors, about 5% of naive CD4 clonotypes were found in common.

About this clone: Its antigen is not identified.

Measured with immunoSEQ multiplex PCR; TCRdb has only the in-frame clones, and not every one. The profile covers about 640,000 clones, with about three quarters appearing a single time and under 2% taken by the ten largest. The CDR3 runs to 13 residues. Germline CDR1 is SGDLS and CDR2 is YYNGEE. J gave up 4 bases and V 7 bases, and 7 bases lay outside the gene matches. The sequence was collected from a woman aged 25 to 39 in good health. The sequenced sample consisted of memory CD4+ T cells sorted from blood. Sample subset: CD45RA-negative fraction. The gene calls are TRBV9 and TRBJ1-1; TRBD1 matches at 7 bases. In DNA form, the CDR3 reads TGTGCCAGCGGGGGGACAGTCGCCACTGAAGCTTTCTTT. Translated: CASGGTVATEAFF.